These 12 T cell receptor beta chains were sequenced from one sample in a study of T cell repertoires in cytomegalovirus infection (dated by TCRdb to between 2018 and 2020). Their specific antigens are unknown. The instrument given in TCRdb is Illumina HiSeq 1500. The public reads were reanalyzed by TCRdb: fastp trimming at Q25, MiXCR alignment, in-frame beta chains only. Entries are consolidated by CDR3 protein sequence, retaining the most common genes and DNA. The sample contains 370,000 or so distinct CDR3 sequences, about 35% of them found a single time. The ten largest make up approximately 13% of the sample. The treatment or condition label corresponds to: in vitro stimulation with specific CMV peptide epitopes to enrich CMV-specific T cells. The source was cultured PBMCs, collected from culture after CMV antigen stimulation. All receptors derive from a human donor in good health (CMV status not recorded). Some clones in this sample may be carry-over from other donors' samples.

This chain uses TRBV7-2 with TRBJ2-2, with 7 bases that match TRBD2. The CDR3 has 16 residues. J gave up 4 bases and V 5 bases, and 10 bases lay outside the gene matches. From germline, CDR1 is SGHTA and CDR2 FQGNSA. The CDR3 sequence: CASSPTQRDITGELFF. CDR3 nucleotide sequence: TGTGCCAGCAGCCCAACCCAGCGGGATATCACCGGGGAGCTGTTTTTT.

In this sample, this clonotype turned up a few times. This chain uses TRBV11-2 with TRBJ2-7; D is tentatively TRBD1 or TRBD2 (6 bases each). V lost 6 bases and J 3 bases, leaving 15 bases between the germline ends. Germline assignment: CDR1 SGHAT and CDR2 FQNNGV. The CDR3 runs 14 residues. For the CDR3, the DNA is TGTGCCAGCAGATCCCCGGGGGCCAACTACGAGCAGTACTTC. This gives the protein CASRSPGANYEQYF.

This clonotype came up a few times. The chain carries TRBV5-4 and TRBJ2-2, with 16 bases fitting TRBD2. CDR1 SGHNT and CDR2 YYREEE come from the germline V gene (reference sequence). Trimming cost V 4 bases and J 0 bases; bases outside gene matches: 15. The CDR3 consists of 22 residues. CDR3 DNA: TGTGCCAGCAGCCCTATAGCCGGGACTAGCGGGAGGGGAGGGGCGAACACCGGGGAGCTGTTTTTT. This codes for CASSPIAGTSGRGGANTGELFF.

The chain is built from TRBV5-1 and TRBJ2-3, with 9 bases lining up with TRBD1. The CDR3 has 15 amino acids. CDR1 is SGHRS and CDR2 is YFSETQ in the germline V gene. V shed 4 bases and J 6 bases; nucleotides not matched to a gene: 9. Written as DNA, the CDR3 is TGCGCCAGCAGCCGTATGGGACAGGGATGGGATACGCAGTATTTT. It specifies CASSRMGQGWDTQYF.

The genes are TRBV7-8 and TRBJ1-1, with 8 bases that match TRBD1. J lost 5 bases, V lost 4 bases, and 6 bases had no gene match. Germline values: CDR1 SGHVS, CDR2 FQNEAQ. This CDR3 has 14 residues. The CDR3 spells CASSSRTGRTEAFF. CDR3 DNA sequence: TGTGCCAGCAGCTCCCGGACAGGGCGGACTGAAGCTTTCTTT.

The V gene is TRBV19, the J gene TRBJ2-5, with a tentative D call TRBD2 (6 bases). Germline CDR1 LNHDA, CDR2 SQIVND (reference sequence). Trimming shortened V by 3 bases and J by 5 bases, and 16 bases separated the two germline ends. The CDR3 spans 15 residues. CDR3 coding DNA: TGTGCCAGTAGTATGATTGCCGGGAGTCGGGAGACCCAGTACTTC. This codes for CASSMIAGSRETQYF.

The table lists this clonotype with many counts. CDR3 amino acids: CASSPSPTRNTEAFF. The CDR3 DNA follows: TGTGCCAGCAGCCCCTCCCCAACCCGGAACACTGAAGCTTTCTTT. The genes are TRBV7-2 and TRBJ1-1, with D hard to call. Trimming removed 5 bases at V and 1 base at J, with 14 bases between. This CDR3 is built from 15 residues. Germline V CDR1 and CDR2: SGHTA, FQGNSA.

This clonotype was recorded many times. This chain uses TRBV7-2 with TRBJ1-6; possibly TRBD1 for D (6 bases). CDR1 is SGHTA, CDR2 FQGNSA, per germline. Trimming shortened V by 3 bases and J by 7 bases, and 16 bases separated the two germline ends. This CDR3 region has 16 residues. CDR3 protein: CASSLTADRPNSPLHF. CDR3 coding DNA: TGTGCCAGCAGCTTGACCGCCGACAGGCCCAATTCACCCCTCCACTTT.

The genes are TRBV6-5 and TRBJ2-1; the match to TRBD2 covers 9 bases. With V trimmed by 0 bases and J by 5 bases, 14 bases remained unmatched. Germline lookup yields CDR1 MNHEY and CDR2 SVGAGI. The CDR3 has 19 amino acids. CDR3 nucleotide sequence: TGTGCCAGCAGTTACTCTTACGCGGCAGCGGGAGGCCCAAACAATGAGCAGTTCTTC. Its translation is CASSYSYAAAGGPNNEQFF.

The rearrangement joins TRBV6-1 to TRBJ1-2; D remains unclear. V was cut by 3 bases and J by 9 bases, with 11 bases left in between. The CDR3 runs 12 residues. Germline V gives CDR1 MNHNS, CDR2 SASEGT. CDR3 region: CASSEALNSYTF. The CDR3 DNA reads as TGTGCCAGCAGTGAGGCCCTGAACAGCTACACCTTC.

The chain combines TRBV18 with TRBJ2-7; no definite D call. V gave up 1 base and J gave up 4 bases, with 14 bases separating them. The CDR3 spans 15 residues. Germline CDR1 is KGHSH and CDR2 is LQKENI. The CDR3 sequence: CASSPLIVGFYEQYF. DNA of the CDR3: TGTGCCAGCTCACCACTTATAGTAGGGTTTTACGAGCAGTACTTC.

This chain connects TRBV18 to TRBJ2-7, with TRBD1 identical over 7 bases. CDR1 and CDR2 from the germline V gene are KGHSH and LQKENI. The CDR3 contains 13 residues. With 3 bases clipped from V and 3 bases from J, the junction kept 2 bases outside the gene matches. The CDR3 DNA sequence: TGTGCCAGCTCACCGGGACAGATCTACGAGCAGTACTTC. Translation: CASSPGQIYEQYF.